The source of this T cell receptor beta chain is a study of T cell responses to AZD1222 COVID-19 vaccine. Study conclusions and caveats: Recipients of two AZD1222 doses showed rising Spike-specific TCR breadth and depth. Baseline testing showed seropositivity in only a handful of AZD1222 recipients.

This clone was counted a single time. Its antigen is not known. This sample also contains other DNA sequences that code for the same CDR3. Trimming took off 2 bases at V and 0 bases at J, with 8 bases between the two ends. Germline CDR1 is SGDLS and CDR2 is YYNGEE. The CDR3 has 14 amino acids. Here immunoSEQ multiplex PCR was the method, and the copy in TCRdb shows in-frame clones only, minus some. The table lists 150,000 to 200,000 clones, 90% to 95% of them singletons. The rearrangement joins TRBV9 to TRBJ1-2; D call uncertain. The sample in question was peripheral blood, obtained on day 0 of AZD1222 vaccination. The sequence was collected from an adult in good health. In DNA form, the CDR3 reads TGTGCCAGCAGCGTTGGCCGGGCTAACTATGGCTACACCTTC. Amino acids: CASSVGRANYGYTF.